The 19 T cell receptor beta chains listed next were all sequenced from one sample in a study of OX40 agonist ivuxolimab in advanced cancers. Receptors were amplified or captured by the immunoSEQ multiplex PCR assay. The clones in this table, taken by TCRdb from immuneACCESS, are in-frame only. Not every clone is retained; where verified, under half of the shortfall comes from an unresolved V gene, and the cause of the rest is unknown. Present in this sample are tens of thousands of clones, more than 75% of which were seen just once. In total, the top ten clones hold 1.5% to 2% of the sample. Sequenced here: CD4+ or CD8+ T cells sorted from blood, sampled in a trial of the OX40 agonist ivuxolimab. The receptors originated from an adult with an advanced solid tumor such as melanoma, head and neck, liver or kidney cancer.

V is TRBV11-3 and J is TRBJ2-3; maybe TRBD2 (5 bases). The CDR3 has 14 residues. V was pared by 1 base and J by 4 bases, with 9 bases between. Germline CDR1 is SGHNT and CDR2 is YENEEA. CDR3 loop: CASSLAELADTQYF. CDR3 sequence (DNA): TGTGCCAGCAGCTTAGCCGAACTAGCAGATACGCAGTATTTT.

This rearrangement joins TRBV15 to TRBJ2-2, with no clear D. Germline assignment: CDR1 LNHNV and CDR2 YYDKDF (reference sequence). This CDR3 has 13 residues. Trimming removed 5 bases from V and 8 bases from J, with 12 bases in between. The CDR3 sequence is CATSPELAGELFF. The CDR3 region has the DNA TGTGCCACCAGCCCAGAGTTGGCAGGGGAGCTGTTTTTT.

The CDR3 spells CASSQGTTKGSGYRNQPQHF. CDR3 coding DNA: TGTGCCAGCAGTCAGGGAACGACAAAGGGGTCGGGGTATCGAAATCAGCCCCAGCATTTT. This chain links TRBV28 with TRBJ1-5, with D perhaps TRBD1 (5 bases). The CDR3 has 20 amino acids. Germline CDR1 reads MDHEN; CDR2 reads SYDVKM. V lost 5 bases and J 4 bases, leaving 30 bases between the germline ends.

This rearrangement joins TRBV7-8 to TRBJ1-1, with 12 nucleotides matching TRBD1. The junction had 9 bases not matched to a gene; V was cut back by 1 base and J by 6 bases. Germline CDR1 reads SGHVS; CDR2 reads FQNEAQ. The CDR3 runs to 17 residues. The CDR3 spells CASSLVGTGGSEAEAFF. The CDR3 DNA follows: TGTGCCAGCAGCTTAGTTGGGACAGGGGGCTCGGAGGCTGAAGCTTTCTTT.

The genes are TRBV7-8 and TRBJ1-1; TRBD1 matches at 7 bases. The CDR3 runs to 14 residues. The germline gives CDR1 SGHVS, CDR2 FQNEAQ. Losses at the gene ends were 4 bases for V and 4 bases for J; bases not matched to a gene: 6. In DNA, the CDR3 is TGTGCCAGCAGCTGGACCAGGGGGAGCACTGAAGCTTTCTTT. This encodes CASSWTRGSTEAFF.

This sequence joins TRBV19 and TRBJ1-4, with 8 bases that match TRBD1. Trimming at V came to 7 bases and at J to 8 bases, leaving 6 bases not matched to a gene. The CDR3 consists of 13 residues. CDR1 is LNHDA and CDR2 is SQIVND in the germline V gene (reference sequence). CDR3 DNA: TGTGCCAGTACGGACAGGGAGGGCGAAAAACTGTTTTTT. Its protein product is CASTDREGEKLFF.

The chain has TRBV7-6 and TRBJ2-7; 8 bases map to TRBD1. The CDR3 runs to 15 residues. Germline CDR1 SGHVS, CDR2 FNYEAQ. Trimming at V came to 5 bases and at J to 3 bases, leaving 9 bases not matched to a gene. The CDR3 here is CASSERGDRLYEQYF. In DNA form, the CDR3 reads TGTGCCAGCAGCGAGCGTGGGGACAGGCTCTACGAGCAGTACTTC.

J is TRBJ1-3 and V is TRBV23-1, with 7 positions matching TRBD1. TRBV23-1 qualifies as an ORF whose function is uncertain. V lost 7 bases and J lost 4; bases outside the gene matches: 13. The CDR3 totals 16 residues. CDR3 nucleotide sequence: TGCGCCAGCATCCTCAATCATACAGGGGCAGGAAACACCATATATTTT. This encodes CASILNHTGAGNTIYF.

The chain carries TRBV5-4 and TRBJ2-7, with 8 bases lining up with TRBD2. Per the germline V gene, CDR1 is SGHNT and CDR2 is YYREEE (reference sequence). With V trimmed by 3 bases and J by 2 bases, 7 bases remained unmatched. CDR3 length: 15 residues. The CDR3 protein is CASSYPGGAAYEQYF. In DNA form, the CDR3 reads TGTGCCAGCAGCTACCCGGGGGGGGCGGCCTACGAGCAGTACTTC. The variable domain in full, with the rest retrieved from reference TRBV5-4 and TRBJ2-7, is ETGVTQSPTHLIKTRGQQVTLRCSSQSGHNTVSWYQQALGQGPQFIFQYYREEENGRGNFPPRFSGLQFPNYSSELNVNALELDDSALYLCASSYPGGAAYEQYFGPGTRLTVT.

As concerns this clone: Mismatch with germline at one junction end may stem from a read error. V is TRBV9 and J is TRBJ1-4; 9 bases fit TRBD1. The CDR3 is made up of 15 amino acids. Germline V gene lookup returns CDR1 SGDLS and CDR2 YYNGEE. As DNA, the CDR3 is TGTGCCGGCAGCTCACAGGGGGCCCCTAATGAAAAACTGTTTTTT. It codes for CAGSSQGAPNEKLFF.

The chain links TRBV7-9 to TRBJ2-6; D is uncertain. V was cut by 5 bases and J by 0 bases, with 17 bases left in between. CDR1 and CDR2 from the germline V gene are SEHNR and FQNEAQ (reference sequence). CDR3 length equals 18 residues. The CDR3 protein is CASSAMGGASSGANVLTF. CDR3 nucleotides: TGTGCCAGCAGCGCCATGGGTGGCGCCTCCTCTGGGGCCAACGTCCTGACTTTC.

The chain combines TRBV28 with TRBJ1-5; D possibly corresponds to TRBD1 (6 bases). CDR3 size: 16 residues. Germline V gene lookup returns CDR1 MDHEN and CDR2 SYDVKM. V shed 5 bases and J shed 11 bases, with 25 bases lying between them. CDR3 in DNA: TGTGCCAGCAGTCCCCTGACAGGTAGGGGAGGGGGGGCCCAGCATTTT. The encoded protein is CASSPLTGRGGGAQHF.

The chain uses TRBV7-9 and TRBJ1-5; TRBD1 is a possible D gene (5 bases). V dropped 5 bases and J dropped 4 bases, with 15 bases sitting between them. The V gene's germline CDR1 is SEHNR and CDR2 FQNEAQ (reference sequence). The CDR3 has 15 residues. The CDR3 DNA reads TGTGCCAGCAGCCCTAGAGGGGATAGGAATCAGCCCCAGCATTTT. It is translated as CASSPRGDRNQPQHF.

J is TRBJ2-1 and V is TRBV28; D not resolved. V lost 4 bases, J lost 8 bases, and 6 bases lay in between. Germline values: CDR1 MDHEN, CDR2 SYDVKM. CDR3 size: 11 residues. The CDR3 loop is CASSSLHEQFF. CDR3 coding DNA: TGTGCCAGCAGTTCCCTCCATGAGCAGTTCTTC.

CDR3 sequence reads: CASSESRGNTEAFF. Here the CDR3 DNA reads TGTGCCAGCAGTGAGTCCAGGGGAAACACTGAAGCTTTCTTT. The chain couples TRBV6-1 to TRBJ1-1, with TRBD1 as a possible D gene (6 bases). Germline-derived CDR1 and CDR2 are MNHNS and SASEGT. There are 14 residues in the CDR3. V lost 3 bases to trimming and J lost 2 bases, with 10 bases between them.

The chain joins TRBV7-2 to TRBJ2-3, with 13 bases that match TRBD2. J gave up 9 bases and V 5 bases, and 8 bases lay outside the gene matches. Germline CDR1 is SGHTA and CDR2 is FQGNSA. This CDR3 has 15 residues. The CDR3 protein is CASSPGLAGDSTQYF. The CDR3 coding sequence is TGTGCCAGCAGCCCAGGACTAGCGGGAGATTCCACGCAGTATTTT.

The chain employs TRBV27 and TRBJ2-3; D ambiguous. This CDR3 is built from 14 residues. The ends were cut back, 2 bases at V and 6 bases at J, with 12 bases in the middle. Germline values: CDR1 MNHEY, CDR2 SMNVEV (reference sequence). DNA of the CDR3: TGTGCCAGCAGTTTAAACGCTCAGGTGGATACGCAGTATTTT. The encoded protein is CASSLNAQVDTQYF.

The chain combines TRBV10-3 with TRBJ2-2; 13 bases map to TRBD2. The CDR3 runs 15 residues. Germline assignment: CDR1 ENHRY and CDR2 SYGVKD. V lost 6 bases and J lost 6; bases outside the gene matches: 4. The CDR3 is CAISGTSGIAGELFF. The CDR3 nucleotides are TGTGCCATCAGCGGGACTAGCGGGATCGCCGGGGAGCTGTTTTTT.

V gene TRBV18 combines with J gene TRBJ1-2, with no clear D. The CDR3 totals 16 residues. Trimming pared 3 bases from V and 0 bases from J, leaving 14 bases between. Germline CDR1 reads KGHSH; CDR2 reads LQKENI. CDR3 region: CASSPSPVGANYGYTF. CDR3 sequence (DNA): TGTGCCAGCTCACCTTCCCCGGTGGGAGCTAACTATGGCTACACCTTC.